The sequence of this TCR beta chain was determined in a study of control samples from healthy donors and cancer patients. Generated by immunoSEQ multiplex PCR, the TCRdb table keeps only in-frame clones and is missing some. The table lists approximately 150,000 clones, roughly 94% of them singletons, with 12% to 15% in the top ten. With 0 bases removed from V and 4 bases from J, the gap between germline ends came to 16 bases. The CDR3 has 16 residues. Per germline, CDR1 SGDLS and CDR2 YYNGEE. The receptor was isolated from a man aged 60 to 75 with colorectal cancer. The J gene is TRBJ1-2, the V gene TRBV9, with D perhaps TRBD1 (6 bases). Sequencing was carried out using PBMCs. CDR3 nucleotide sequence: TGTGCCAGCAGCGTAGGGCAGGGGCACATACCCTATGGCTACACCTTC. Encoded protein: CASSVGQGHIPYGYTF.